The table lists the clone carrying this TCR beta chain with many counts. Its antigen is as yet unknown. Time point here: newly diagnosed GD, antithyroid drugs for less than 3 months. The TCR library was prepared using RNA isolated from PBMCs. Graves' disease diagnosis used American Thyroid Association guidelines. Looked up from germline, CDR1 is GTSNPN and CDR2 is SVGIG (reference sequence). The CDR3 length is 14 residues. Losses at the gene ends were 2 bases for V and 3 bases for J; bases not matched to a gene: 5. The data stem from a study of regulatory T cells in long-lasting Graves disease. Arm-PCR of CDR3 regions and iRepertoire HTBI primers were used to build TCR beta libraries. TCRdb reprocessed the multiplex PCR reads via MiXCR and lists one record per CDR3 protein. This repertoire shows around 250,000 distinct CDR3 sequences, 20% to 25% found once; its top ten account for approximately 15%.

Overall study results and limits: The number of shared public clonotypes was higher in persistent patients (approximately 2,600) than new patients (around 960).

The sequencing used peripheral blood mononuclear cells (PBMCs), collected at new diagnosis, from a patient treated with antithyroid drugs. This clonotype originated in a female donor with Graves disease. The chain combines TRBV30 with TRBJ2-3; 7 bases map to TRBD2. CDR3 sequence (DNA): TGTGCCTGGAGTAGACTAGCCCCAACAGATACGCAGTATTTT. Residues: CAWSRLAPTDTQYF.